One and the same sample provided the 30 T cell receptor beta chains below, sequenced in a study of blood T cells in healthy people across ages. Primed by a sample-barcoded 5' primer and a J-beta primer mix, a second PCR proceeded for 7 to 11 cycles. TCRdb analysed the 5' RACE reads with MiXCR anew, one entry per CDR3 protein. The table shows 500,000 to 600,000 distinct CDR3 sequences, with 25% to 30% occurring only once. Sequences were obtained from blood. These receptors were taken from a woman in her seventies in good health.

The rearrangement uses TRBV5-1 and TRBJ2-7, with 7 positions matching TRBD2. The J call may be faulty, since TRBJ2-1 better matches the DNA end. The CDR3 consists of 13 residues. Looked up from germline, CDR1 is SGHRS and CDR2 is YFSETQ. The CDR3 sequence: CASSPGGGIGQFF. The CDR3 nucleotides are TGCGCCAGCAGCCCGGGGGGTGGCATAGGGCAGTTCTTC.

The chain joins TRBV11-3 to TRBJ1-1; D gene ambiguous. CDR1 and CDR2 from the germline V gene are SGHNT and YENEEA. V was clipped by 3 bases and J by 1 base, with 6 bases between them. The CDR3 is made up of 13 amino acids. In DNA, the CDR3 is TGTGCCAGCAGCTTTATACCGAACACTGAAGCTTTCTTT. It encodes CASSFIPNTEAFF.

DNA of the CDR3: TGTGCCATCAGTACGGGAGTCAGTGGCTACACCTTC. Translating gives CAISTGVSGYTF. V gene TRBV10-3 combines with J gene TRBJ1-2; D is uncertain. Germline V gene sequence: CDR1 ENHRY, CDR2 SYGVKD. The CDR3 has 12 residues. Trimming cost V 5 bases and J 7 bases, with 11 bases left between them.

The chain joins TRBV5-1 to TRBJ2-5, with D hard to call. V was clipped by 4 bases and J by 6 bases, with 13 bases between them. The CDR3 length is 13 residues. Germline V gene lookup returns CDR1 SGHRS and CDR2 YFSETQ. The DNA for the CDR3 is TGCGCCAGCAGCCCTGACTCGTTGCAGACCCAGTACTTC. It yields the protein CASSPDSLQTQYF. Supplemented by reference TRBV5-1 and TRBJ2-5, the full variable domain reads KAGVTQTPRYLIKTRGQQVTLSCSPISGHRSVSWYQQTPGQGLQFLFEYFSETQRNKGNFPGRFSGRQFSNSRSEMNVSTLELGDSALYLCASSPDSLQTQYFGPGTRLLVL.

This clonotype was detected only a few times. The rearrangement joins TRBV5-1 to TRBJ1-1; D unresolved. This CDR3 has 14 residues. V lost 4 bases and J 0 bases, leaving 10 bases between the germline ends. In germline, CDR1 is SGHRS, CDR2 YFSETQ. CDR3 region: CASSVEPLNTEAFF. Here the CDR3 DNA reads TGCGCCAGCAGCGTGGAGCCCCTGAACACTGAAGCTTTCTTT.

Written as DNA, the CDR3 is TGTGCCAGCAGCTTAGATCGGGGAGCCACCGGGGAGCTGTTTTTT. Protein product: CASSLDRGATGELFF. The J gene is TRBJ2-2, the V gene TRBV7-8; D is perhaps TRBD2 (5 bases). Trimming left V 1 base short and J 4 bases short, with 10 bases between. Germline values: CDR1 SGHVS, CDR2 FQNEAQ. The CDR3 is 15 residues long.

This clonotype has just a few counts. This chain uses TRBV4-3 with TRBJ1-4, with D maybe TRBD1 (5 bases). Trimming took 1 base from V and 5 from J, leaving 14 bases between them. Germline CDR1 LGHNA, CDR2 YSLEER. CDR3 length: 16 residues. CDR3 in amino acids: CASSQARTRRNEKLFF. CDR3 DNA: TGCGCCAGCAGCCAAGCGAGGACAAGGAGGAATGAAAAACTGTTTTTT.

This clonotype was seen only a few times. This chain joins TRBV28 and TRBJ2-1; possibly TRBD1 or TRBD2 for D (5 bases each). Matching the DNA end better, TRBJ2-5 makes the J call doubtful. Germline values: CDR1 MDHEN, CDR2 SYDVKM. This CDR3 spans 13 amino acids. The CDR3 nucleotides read TGTGCCAGTCACCGGGACCTCCGAGGGACCCAGTACTTC. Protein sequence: CASHRDLRGTQYF.

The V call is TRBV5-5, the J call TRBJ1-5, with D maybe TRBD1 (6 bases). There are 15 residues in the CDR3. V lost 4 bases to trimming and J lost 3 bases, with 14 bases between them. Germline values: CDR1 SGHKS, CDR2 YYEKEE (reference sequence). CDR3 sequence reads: CASSLTGWNNQPQHF. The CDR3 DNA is TGTGCCAGCAGCCTCACAGGGTGGAACAATCAGCCCCAGCATTTT.

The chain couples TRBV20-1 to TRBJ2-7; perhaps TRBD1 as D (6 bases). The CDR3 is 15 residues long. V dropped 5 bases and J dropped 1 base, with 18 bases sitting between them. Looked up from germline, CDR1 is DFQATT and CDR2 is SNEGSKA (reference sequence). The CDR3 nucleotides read TGCAGTGCTTTCAGTTCGACAGGCGATTCCTACGAGCAGTACTTC. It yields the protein CSAFSSTGDSYEQYF.

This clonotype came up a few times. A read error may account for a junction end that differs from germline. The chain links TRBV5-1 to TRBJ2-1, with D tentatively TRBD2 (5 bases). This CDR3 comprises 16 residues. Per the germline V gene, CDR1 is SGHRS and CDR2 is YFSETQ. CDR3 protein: CASSLAEGFSTNEQLF. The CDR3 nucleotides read TGCGCCAGCAGCTTGGCCGAGGGCTTCAGTACCAATGAGCAGCTCTTC.

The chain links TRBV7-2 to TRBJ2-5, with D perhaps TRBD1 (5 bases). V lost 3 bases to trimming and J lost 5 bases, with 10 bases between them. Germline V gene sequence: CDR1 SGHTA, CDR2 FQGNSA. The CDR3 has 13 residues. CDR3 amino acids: CASSFRQIETQYF. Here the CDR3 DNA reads TGTGCCAGCAGCTTCCGACAGATTGAGACCCAGTACTTC.

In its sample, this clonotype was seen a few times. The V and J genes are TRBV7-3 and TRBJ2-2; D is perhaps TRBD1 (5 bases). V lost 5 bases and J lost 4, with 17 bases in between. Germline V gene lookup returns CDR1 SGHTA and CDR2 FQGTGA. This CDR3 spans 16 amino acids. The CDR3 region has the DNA TGTGCCAGCAGCCTGAATACAATTAGGGGCACCGGGGAGCTGTTTTTT. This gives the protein CASSLNTIRGTGELFF.

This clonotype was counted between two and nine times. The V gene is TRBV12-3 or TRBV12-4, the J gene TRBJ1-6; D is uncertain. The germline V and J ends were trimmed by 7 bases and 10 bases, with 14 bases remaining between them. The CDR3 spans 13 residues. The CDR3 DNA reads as TGTGCCAGCACTCTCGCCGGAACGTCACCCCTCCACTTT. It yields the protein CASTLAGTSPLHF.

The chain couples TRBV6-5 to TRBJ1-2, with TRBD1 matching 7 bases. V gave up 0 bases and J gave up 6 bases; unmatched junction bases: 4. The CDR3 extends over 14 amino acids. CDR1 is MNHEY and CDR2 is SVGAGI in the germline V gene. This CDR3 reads CASSYSTGLNGYTF. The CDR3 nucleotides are TGTGCCAGCAGTTACTCGACAGGGTTGAATGGCTACACCTTC.

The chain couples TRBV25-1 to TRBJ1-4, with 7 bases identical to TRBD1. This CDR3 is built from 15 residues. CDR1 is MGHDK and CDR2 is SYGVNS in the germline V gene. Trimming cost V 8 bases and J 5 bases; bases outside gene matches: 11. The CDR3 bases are TGTGCCAGCTTCCGGAGGGGACAGCTCAATGAAAAACTGTTTTTT. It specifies CASFRRGQLNEKLFF.

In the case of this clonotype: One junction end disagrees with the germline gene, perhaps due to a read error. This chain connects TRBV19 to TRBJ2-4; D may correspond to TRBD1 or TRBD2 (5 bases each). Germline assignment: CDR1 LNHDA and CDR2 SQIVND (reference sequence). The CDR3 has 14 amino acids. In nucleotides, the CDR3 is TGTGCCAGTAGTACGTCGGGACGGAAAAACATTCAGCACTTC. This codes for CASSTSGRKNIQHF.

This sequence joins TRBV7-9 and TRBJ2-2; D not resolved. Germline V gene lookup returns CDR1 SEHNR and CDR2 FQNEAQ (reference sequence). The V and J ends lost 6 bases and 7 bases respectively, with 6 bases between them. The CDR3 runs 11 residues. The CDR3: CASSYVGELFF. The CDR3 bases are TGTGCCAGCAGTTATGTCGGGGAGCTGTTTTTT.

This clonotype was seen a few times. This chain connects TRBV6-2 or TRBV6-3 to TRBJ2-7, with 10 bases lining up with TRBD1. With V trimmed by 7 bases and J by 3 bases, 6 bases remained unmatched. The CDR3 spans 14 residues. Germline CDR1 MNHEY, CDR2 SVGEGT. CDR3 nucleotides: TGTGCCAGCACCCTAAGGGACAGGGGCTACGAGCAGTACTTC. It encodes CASTLRDRGYEQYF.

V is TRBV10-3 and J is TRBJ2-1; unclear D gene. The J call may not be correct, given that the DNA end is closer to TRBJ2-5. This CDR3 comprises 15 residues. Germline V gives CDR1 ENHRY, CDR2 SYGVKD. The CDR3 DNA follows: TGTGCCATCAGTGATGCGGACCGGTACCAAGAGACCCAGTACTTC. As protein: CAISDADRYQETQYF.

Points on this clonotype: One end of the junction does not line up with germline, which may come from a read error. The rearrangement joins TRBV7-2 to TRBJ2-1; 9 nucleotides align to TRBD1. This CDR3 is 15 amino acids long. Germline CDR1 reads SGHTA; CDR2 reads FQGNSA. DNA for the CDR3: TGTGCCAGCAGCTTATTGGGGACAGGGTACAATGGGCAGTTCTTC. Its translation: CASSLLGTGYNGQFF.

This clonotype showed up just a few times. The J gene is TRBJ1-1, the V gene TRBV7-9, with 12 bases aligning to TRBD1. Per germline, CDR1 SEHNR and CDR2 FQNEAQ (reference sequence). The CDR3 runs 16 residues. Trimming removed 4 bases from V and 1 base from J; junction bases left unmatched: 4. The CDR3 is CASSSGTGGANTEAFF. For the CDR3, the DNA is TGTGCCAGCAGCTCAGGGACAGGGGGCGCGAACACTGAAGCTTTCTTT.

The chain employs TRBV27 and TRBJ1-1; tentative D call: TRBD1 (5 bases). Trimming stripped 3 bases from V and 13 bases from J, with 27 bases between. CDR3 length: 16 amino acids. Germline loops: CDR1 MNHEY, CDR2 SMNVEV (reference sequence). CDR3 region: CASSLPGAGTTDRVFF. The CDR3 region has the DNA TGTGCCAGCAGTTTGCCCGGGGCGGGAACCACTGACCGGGTTTTCTTT.

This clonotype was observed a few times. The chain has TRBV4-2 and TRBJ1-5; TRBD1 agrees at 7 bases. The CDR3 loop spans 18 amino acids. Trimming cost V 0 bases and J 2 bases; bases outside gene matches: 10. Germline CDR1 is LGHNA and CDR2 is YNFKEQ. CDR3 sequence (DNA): TGTGCCAGCAGCCAAGATGGGACAGCGAAAGGAGGCAATCAGCCCCAGCATTTT. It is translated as CASSQDGTAKGGNQPQHF.

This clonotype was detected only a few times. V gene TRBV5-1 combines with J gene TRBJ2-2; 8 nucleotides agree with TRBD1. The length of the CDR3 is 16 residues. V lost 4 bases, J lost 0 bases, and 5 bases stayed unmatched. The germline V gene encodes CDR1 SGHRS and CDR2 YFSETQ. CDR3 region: CASSPQGASNTGELFF. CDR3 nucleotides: TGCGCCAGCAGCCCCCAGGGGGCCTCGAACACCGGGGAGCTGTTTTTT.

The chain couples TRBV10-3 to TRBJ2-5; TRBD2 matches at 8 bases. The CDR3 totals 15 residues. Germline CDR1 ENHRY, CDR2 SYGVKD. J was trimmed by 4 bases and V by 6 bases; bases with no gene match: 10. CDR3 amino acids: CAISPSGGRGETQYF. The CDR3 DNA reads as TGTGCCATCAGCCCCAGCGGGGGCAGGGGAGAGACCCAGTACTTC.

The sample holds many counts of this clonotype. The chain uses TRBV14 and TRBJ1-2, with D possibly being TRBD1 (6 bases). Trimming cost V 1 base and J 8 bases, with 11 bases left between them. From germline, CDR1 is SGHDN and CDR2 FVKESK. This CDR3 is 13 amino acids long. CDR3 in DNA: TGTGCCAGCAGCCAAGCAGGGGTCGGCGGCTACACCTTC. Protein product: CASSQAGVGGYTF. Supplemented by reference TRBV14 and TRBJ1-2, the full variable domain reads EAGVTQFPSHSVIEKGQTVTLRCDPISGHDNLYWYRRVMGKEIKFLLHFVKESKQDESGMPNNRFLAERTGGTYSTLKVQPAELEDSGVYFCASSQAGVGGYTFGSGTRLTVV.

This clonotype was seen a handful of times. CDR3 in amino acids: CASTATGMGTYEQYF. CDR3 DNA: TGTGCCAGCACCGCGACGGGGATGGGAACCTACGAGCAGTACTTC. V gene TRBV2 combines with J gene TRBJ2-7, with a possible D match to TRBD2 (5 bases). The germline V gene has CDR1 SNHLY and CDR2 FYNNEI. V was pared by 7 bases and J by 2 bases, with 18 bases between. CDR3 length: 15 residues.

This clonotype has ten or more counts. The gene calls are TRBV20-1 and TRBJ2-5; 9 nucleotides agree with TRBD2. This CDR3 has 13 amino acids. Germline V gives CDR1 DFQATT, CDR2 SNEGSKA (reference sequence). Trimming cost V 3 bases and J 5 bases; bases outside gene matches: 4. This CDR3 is CSASWTSVETQYF. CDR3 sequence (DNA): TGCAGTGCTAGCTGGACTAGCGTGGAGACCCAGTACTTC.

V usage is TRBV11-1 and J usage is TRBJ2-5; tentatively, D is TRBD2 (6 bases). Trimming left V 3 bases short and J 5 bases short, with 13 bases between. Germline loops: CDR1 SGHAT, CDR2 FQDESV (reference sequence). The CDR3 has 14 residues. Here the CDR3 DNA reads TGTGCCAGCAGCTTGGGGGGACGGAAGGAGACCCAGTACTTC. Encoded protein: CASSLGGRKETQYF.